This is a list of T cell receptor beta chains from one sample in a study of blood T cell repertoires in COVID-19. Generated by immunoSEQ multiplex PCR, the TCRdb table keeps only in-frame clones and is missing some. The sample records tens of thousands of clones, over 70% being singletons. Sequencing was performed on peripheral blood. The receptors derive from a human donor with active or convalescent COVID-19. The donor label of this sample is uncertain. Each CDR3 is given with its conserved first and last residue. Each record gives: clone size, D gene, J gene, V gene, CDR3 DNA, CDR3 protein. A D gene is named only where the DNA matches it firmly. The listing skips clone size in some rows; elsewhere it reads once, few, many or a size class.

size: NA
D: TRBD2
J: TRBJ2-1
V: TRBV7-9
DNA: TGTGCCAGCAGCTTAGGCGGGAGTGAGGGTGAGCAGTTCTTC
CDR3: CASSLGGSEGEQFF

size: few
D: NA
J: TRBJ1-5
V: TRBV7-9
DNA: TGTGCCAGCAGCTTGGGCAGGGGCCCTAATCAGCCCCAGCATTTT
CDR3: CASSLGRGPNQPQHF

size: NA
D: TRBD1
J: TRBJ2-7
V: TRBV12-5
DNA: TGTGCTAGTGGTCTCTCAGGGGGAGACGAGCAGTACTTC
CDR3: CASGLSGGDEQYF

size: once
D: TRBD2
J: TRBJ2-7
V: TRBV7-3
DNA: TGTGCCAGCAGCCCGCTAGCGGGAGCGAGGGAGCAGTACTTC
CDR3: CASSPLAGAREQYF

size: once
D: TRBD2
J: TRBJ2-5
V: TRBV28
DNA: TGTGCCAGCAGGGCGGGGGATTACCAAGAGACCCAGTACTTC
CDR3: CASRAGDYQETQYF

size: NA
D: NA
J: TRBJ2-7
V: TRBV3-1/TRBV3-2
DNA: TGTGCCAGCAGCCAGCATTCTAGGCGGGGCGACGAGCAGTACTTC
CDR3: CASSQHSRRGDEQYF

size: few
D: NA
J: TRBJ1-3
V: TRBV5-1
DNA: TGCGCCAGCAGCTTGGGGGGCGCAACAGGAAACACCATATATTTT
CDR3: CASSLGGATGNTIYF

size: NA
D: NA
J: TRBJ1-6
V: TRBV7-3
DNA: TGTGCCAGCAGCTTAATGGCCTCCTATAATTCACCCCTCCACTTT
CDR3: CASSLMASYNSPLHF

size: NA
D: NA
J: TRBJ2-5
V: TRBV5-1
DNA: TGCGCCAGCAGCTTGGGACAGATTCAAGAGACCCAGTACTTC
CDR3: CASSLGQIQETQYF

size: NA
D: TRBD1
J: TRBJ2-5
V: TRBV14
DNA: TGTGCCAGCAGCCAACTCGCGACAGGGGAGAGAGAGACCCAGTACTTC
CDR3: CASSQLATGERETQYF

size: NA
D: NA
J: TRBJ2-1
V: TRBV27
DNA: TGTGCCAGCAGGCGGGGAGCGATCTCCTACAATGAGCAGTTCTTC
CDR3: CASRRGAISYNEQFF